This T cell receptor (beta chain) stems from a study of cytomegalovirus exposure and HLA in healthy donors. Study results and caveats: Analyzed later, most CMV-associated TCR beta chains appeared HLA-restricted. Among immune exposure information, only CMV serostatus was available.

The germline V gene has CDR1 GTSNPN and CDR2 SVGIG (reference sequence). The CDR3 length is 12 residues. Between the trimmed V and J ends, which lost 2 bases and 8 bases, there was a span of 10 bases. This clone was counted a few times. What it binds is not known. A multiplex PCR was run with 60 Vbeta primers and 13 Jbeta primers. Method: immunoSEQ multiplex PCR; TCRdb's copy keeps in-frame clones and lacks some. The sample holds 90,000 to 130,000 clones, roughly 68% seen once. Sequences were obtained from PBMCs. The receptor was isolated from a woman in her 30s in good health and CMV-seronegative. V is TRBV30 and J is TRBJ1-5, with a tentative D call TRBD1 (6 bases). The CDR3 loop is CAWSTGIEPQHF. CDR3 bases: TGTGCCTGGAGTACAGGGATCGAGCCCCAGCATTTT.